The 32 T cell receptor beta chains below were found in one sample sequenced in a study of metastatic and nonmetastatic thyroid tumors. Patients had received no treatment of any kind before thyroid surgery. MiXCR reprocessed the PCR reads for TCRdb. The sample lists 17,000 or so clones, roughly a fifth occurring once. Sequencing input: tumor tissue. The receptors shown here come from a female donor with papillary thyroid cancer or a benign thyroid nodule (not recorded which). Some clones in this sample may be carry-over from other donors' samples.

About this clone itself: This could be a read error, since a much larger clone is one nucleotide away. This specimen includes other DNA sequences encoding the same CDR3. The chain couples TRBV18 to TRBJ2-1, with D possibly TRBD1 on 5 matching bases. Germline V gene data show CDR1 as KGHSH and CDR2 as LQKENI. The CDR3 contains 15 residues. This CDR3 is CASSTDIGTYNEQFF. The CDR3 DNA sequence: TGCGCCAGCTCAACGGACATCGGTACCTACAATGAGCAGTTCTTC.

This clone appeared many times. The V and J genes are TRBV20-1 and TRBJ1-1; no reliable D call. CDR1 DFQATT and CDR2 SNEGSKA come from the germline V gene (reference sequence). Trimming pared 4 bases from V and 1 base from J, leaving 4 bases between. The CDR3 has 11 amino acids. This CDR3 reads CSAKQNTEAFF. As DNA, the CDR3 is TGCAGTGCTAAACAGAACACTGAAGCTTTCTTT.

Ten or more counts support this clone. Other DNA sequences in the same sample also yield this CDR3. The chain combines TRBV29-1 with TRBJ2-6; D might be TRBD1 (5 bases). Germline loops: CDR1 SQVTM, CDR2 ANQGSEA. V was shortened by 4 bases and J by 4 bases, with 8 bases between the two germline ends. The CDR3 totals 13 residues. The CDR3 DNA reads as TGCAGCGTTGTAGGGGCCGGGGCCAACGTCCTGACTTTC. Translating gives CSVVGAGANVLTF.

This clone was seen many times. The chain joins TRBV3-1 to TRBJ2-5, with D perhaps matching TRBD2 (6 bases). The CDR3 loop spans 15 amino acids. Per germline, CDR1 LGHDT and CDR2 YNNKEL (reference sequence). V dropped 4 bases and J dropped 1 base, with 13 bases sitting between them. CDR3 region: CASSPLGGFQETQYF. The CDR3 nucleotides read TGTGCCAGCAGCCCGCTTGGGGGGTTCCAAGAGACCCAGTACTTC.

This clone was counted many times. The chain has TRBV28 and TRBJ2-2; the D gene is possibly TRBD1 (6 bases). V lost 8 bases and J 2 bases, leaving 21 bases between the germline ends. Germline CDR1 reads MDHEN; CDR2 reads SYDVKM. The CDR3 spans 17 residues. CDR3 coding DNA: TGTGCCAGCGGCCAAAGATGGACAGTAGTTAACACCGGGGAGCTGTTTTTT. As protein: CASGQRWTVVNTGELFF.

This clone showed up just a few times. The V and J genes are TRBV2 and TRBJ1-2; 8 nucleotides agree with TRBD1. The trim removed 5 bases at V and 8 bases at J, leaving 13 bases unmatched. The germline V gene has CDR1 SNHLY and CDR2 FYNNEI. There are 15 residues in the CDR3. CDR3 sequence reads: CASSFKGQGGFGYTF. In nucleotides, the CDR3 is TGTGCCAGCAGTTTTAAAGGACAGGGAGGCTTCGGCTACACCTTC.

This clone has a handful of counts. The chain combines TRBV2 with TRBJ1-1, with D perhaps TRBD1 (5 bases). Trimming left V 2 bases short and J 10 bases short, with 14 bases between. Germline-derived CDR1 and CDR2 are SNHLY and FYNNEI. This CDR3 has 13 residues. CDR3 protein: CASSERKTDGAFF. The CDR3 nucleotides are TGTGCCAGCAGTGAAAGGAAGACAGATGGAGCTTTCTTT.

At least ten counts were recorded for this clone. The chain couples TRBV12-3 or TRBV12-4 to TRBJ2-2, with D tentatively TRBD1 or TRBD2 (6 bases each). This CDR3 has 15 amino acids. Trimming pared 6 bases from V and 4 bases from J, leaving 15 bases between. The CDR3 loop is CASRLPGAGTGELFF. CDR3 nucleotide sequence: TGTGCCAGCAGGCTCCCGGGGGCGGGCACCGGGGAGCTGTTTTTT.

This clone was recorded many times. The chain links TRBV15 to TRBJ1-2, with D unclear. Per the germline V gene, CDR1 is LNHNV and CDR2 is YYDKDF (reference sequence). The CDR3 sequence is 17 residues long. Trimming stripped 2 bases from V and 4 bases from J, with 20 bases between. The CDR3 loop is CATSRNPRKIEPYGYTF. Written as DNA, the CDR3 is TGTGCCACCAGCAGAAACCCACGAAAAATAGAGCCCTATGGCTACACCTTC.

This clone was observed many times. V and J are TRBV12-3 or TRBV12-4 and TRBJ2-7, with TRBD1 as a possible D gene (6 bases). The CDR3 is 14 residues long. Trimming removed 5 bases at V and 5 bases at J, with 16 bases between. CDR3 DNA sequence: TGTGCCAGCAGTCCTCCGGGACATTTCCACGAGCAGTACTTC. Encoded protein: CASSPPGHFHEQYF.

This clone occurred many times. The gene calls are TRBV4-2 and TRBJ2-1; TRBD2 matches 14 bases. Trimming removed 4 bases from V and 9 bases from J; junction bases left unmatched: 8. The CDR3 consists of 16 residues. Germline values: CDR1 LGHNA, CDR2 YNFKEQ. CDR3 residues: CASSRPGLAGEGEQFF. The CDR3 DNA reads as TGTGCCAGCAGCCGGCCGGGACTAGCGGGAGAGGGTGAGCAGTTCTTC.

J is TRBJ2-1 and V is TRBV11-1; D is possibly TRBD2 (6 bases). The germline V gene encodes CDR1 SGHAT and CDR2 FQDESV (reference sequence). Trimming pared 0 bases from V and 2 bases from J, leaving 11 bases between. CDR3 length: 16 residues. DNA for the CDR3: TGTGCCAGCAGCTTAGCGTGGCGGGACCCCTACAATGAGCAGTTCTTC. Its translation: CASSLAWRDPYNEQFF.

This clone was recorded at least ten times. The chain uses TRBV28 and TRBJ2-5; possibly TRBD2 for D (6 bases). V was trimmed by 2 bases and J by 0 bases, leaving 16 bases between them. The germline gives CDR1 MDHEN, CDR2 SYDVKM. The CDR3 has 17 residues. CDR3 in amino acids: CASSLGDSRYYQETQYF. CDR3 DNA sequence: TGTGCCAGCAGTTTAGGGGACTCCCGCTACTACCAAGAGACCCAGTACTTC. The variable domain in full, with the rest retrieved from reference TRBV28 and TRBJ2-5, is DVKVTQSSRYLVKRTGEKVFLECVQDMDHENMFWYRQDPGLGLRLIYFSYDVKMKEKGDIPEGYSVSREKKERFSLILESASTNQTSMYLCASSLGDSRYYQETQYFGPGTRLLVL.

There are many counts of this clone. The CDR3 sequence is CASSTAGTGLRSPLHF. The CDR3 DNA is TGTGCCAGTAGTACGGCCGGGACAGGGTTAAGGTCACCCCTCCACTTT. The chain is built from TRBV19 and TRBJ1-6; 9 bases match TRBD1. The CDR3 sequence is 16 residues long. Germline lookup yields CDR1 LNHDA and CDR2 SQIVND (reference sequence). Trimming cost V 4 bases and J 10 bases; bases outside gene matches: 11.

This clone was detected ten times or more. The chain recombines TRBV2 with TRBJ2-3; D might be TRBD2 (5 bases). The ends were cut back, 5 bases at V and 2 bases at J, with 11 bases in the middle. The CDR3 sequence is 14 residues long. Per germline, CDR1 SNHLY and CDR2 FYNNEI. CDR3 sequence (DNA): TGTGCCAGCAGTTATCAGCGGAACACAGATACGCAGTATTTT. It translates to CASSYQRNTDTQYF. The full variable domain, in which reference TRBV2 and TRBJ2-3 provide the parts outside the CDR3, is EPEVTQTPSHQVTQMGQEVILRCVPISNHLYFYWYRQILGQKVEFLVSFYNNEISEKSEIFDDQFSVERPDGSNFTLKIRSTKLEDSAMYFCASSYQRNTDTQYFGPGTRLTVL.

This clone is medium-sized (0.01 to 0.1%). The rearrangement links TRBV19 to TRBJ1-2; D unresolved. CDR1 and CDR2 (germline): LNHDA, SQIVND (reference sequence). The CDR3 extends over 12 amino acids. With 6 bases removed from V and 8 bases from J, the gap between germline ends came to 13 bases. The CDR3 protein is CASRDGSRGYTF. In nucleotides, the CDR3 is TGTGCCAGTAGGGACGGAAGTAGGGGCTACACCTTC.

This clone is termed medium-sized. V and J are TRBV2 and TRBJ2-7; either TRBD1 or TRBD2 may supply D (5 bases each). The CDR3 has 13 amino acids. Germline-derived CDR1 and CDR2 are SNHLY and FYNNEI. Between the trimmed V and J ends, which lost 2 bases and 2 bases, there was a span of 7 bases. CDR3 sequence reads: CASSERGPYEQYF. The CDR3 nucleotides read TGTGCCAGCAGTGAACGGGGACCCTACGAGCAGTACTTC.

V gene TRBV20-1 combines with J gene TRBJ2-5, with D tentatively TRBD2 (5 bases). Trimming left V 6 bases short and J 2 bases short, with 19 bases between. CDR1 and CDR2 from the germline V gene are DFQATT and SNEGSKA (reference sequence). The CDR3 has 15 residues. The CDR3 DNA is TGCAGTGCCACGAACCCGGGAACGAGACAAGAGACCCAGTACTTC. Its translation is CSATNPGTRQETQYF.

This clone was seen many times. V is TRBV20-1 and J is TRBJ2-1; 8 nucleotides line up with TRBD2. From germline, CDR1 is DFQATT and CDR2 SNEGSKA (reference sequence). The CDR3 totals 18 residues. V lost 2 bases, J lost 0 bases, and 12 bases stayed unmatched. The CDR3 sequence is CSARHERLARDSYNEQFF. For the CDR3, the DNA is TGCAGTGCTAGACACGAAAGACTAGCGCGAGACTCCTACAATGAGCAGTTCTTC.

In this sample, this clone turned up many times. The chain carries TRBV28 and TRBJ2-4, with a possible D match to TRBD2 (6 bases). This CDR3 region has 17 residues. Per germline, CDR1 MDHEN and CDR2 SYDVKM. The V gene lost 5 bases and the J gene lost 0 bases, with 17 bases spanning the gap. The CDR3 DNA sequence: TGTGCCAGCAGTAGCCAAGGCGGGGCCCTAGCCAAAAACATTCAGTACTTC. Protein: CASSSQGGALAKNIQYF.

A word on this clone: An end of the junction does not agree with germline; a read error may underlie this. The chain employs TRBV5-5 and TRBJ2-7, with 11 bases identical to TRBD1. Per germline, CDR1 SGHKS and CDR2 YYEKEE (reference sequence). The CDR3 length is 14 residues. The CDR3 coding sequence is TGCGCCAGCAGCGAGGACAGGGGGCAGCACGAGCAGTACTTC. The encoded protein is CASSEDRGQHEQYF.

This clone was picked up one time. The chain has TRBV20-1 and TRBJ2-7; 9 bases fit TRBD2. V lost 5 bases, J lost 4 bases, and 12 bases stayed unmatched. Germline assignment: CDR1 DFQATT and CDR2 SNEGSKA (reference sequence). There are 15 residues in the CDR3. Here the CDR3 reads CSASSIAGESYEQYF. For the CDR3, the DNA is TGCAGTGCTTCAAGTATAGCGGGAGAGTCGTACGAGCAGTACTTC.

This clone was seen a handful of times. This chain links TRBV28 with TRBJ2-7; D unclear. V lost 10 bases to trimming and J lost 6 bases, with 13 bases between them. The V gene's germline CDR1 is MDHEN and CDR2 SYDVKM. The CDR3 is 11 amino acids. CDR3 in amino acids: CANTLGREQYF. The CDR3 nucleotides are TGTGCCAACACCCTCGGCCGCGAGCAGTACTTC.

The chain joins TRBV27 to TRBJ2-7; 8 nucleotides match TRBD2. The CDR3 extends over 14 amino acids. CDR1 and CDR2 from the germline V gene are MNHEY and SMNVEV (reference sequence). The trim removed 6 bases at V and 6 bases at J, leaving 10 bases unmatched. CDR3 residues: CASSSGTRKCEQYF. CDR3 DNA sequence: TGTGCCAGCAGCTCCGGGACTAGAAAATGCGAGCAGTACTTC.

The chain employs TRBV6-1 and TRBJ2-5; D gene uncertain. Looked up from germline, CDR1 is MNHNS and CDR2 is SASEGT. This CDR3 has 16 amino acids. V lost 1 base and J lost 1, with 13 bases in between. The CDR3 region has the DNA TGTGCCAGCAGTGAAGGGGGTGGTGAATTCCAAGAGACCCAGTACTTC. It translates to CASSEGGGEFQETQYF.

The chain uses TRBV3-1 and TRBJ1-2; perhaps TRBD1 as D (5 bases). Deletions cut 2 bases from V and 7 bases from J, with 14 bases between. CDR1 is LGHDT and CDR2 is YNNKEL in the germline V gene (reference sequence). This CDR3 has 14 amino acids. The CDR3 loop reads CASSQQWQGGGYTF. The CDR3 DNA follows: TGTGCCAGCAGCCAACAGTGGCAGGGAGGTGGCTACACCTTC.

The genes are TRBV6-1 and TRBJ2-6; possibly TRBD1 or TRBD2 for D (5 bases each). The V and J ends lost 6 bases and 0 bases respectively, with 9 bases between them. The CDR3 is 15 residues long. Per the germline V gene, CDR1 is MNHNS and CDR2 is SASEGT. The chain's CDR3 is CASRERGSGANVLTF. The CDR3 DNA is TGTGCCAGCAGGGAGAGGGGCTCTGGGGCCAACGTCCTGACTTTC.

This rearrangement joins TRBV6-1 to TRBJ2-2; 8 nucleotides match TRBD2. J was trimmed by 9 bases and V by 11 bases; bases with no gene match: 14. The CDR3 runs to 14 residues. Germline CDR1 and CDR2: MNHNS and SASEGT. The CDR3 region is CAALEFSGMRELFF. Written as DNA, the CDR3 is TGTGCCGCCCTCGAATTTAGCGGGATGAGGGAGCTGTTTTTT.

The CDR3 DNA reads TGTGCCAGCAGCTTATCCGGGACTAGCGGCCAAGAGACCCAGTACTTC. This sequence encodes CASSLSGTSGQETQYF. This rearrangement joins TRBV7-2 to TRBJ2-5; 11 positions match TRBD2. The CDR3 runs to 16 residues. V was pared by 2 bases and J by 1 base, with 3 bases of the junction left unmatched. Germline assignment: CDR1 SGHTA and CDR2 FQGNSA.

This clone showed up many times. This sequence joins TRBV5-1 and TRBJ1-1; D ambiguous. The CDR3 has 13 residues. The germline V and J ends were trimmed by 2 bases and 4 bases, with 9 bases remaining between them. CDR1 SGHRS and CDR2 YFSETQ come from the germline V gene. This CDR3 reads CASSFAEGTEAFF. As DNA, the CDR3 is TGCGCCAGCAGCTTCGCCGAAGGCACTGAAGCTTTCTTT. Full variable domain (missing parts from reference TRBV5-1 and TRBJ1-1): KAGVTQTPRYLIKTRGQQVTLSCSPISGHRSVSWYQQTPGQGLQFLFEYFSETQRNKGNFPGRFSGRQFSNSRSEMNVSTLELGDSALYLCASSFAEGTEAFFGQGTRLTVV.

There are a few counts of this clone. The chain recombines TRBV24-1 with TRBJ1-4; D may be TRBD1 (5 bases). Trimming left V 3 bases short and J 5 bases short, with 9 bases between. Germline lookup yields CDR1 KGHDR and CDR2 SFDVKD. This CDR3 is built from 14 residues. CDR3 coding DNA: TGTGCCACCAGTGATAACCAGGGAAATGAAAAACTGTTTTTT. Its translation is CATSDNQGNEKLFF.

Only a few counts were recorded for this clone. This chain connects TRBV28 to TRBJ2-1; D gene ambiguous. The CDR3 has 12 residues. Deletions cut 6 bases from V and 7 bases from J, with 10 bases between. Per the germline V gene, CDR1 is MDHEN and CDR2 is SYDVKM. In DNA, the CDR3 is TGTGCCAGCAGCTTGTTGATAAATGAGCAGTTCTTC. Protein sequence: CASSLLINEQFF.